Listed below are T cell receptor beta chains from one sample, sequenced in a study of response to subunit inactivated influenza vaccine. TCRdb redid the calling of the RT-PCR reads with MiXCR, one entry per CDR3 protein. This sample yields approximately 500,000 distinct CDR3 sequences, of which under 15% are seen a single time; about 12% belongs to the top ten. Sequencing was performed on PBMCs from blood, taken 40 to 50 days after vaccination. The receptors here all came from a man aged 50-59 years who received an inactivated influenza vaccine. The CDR3 runs from the conserved cysteine through the conserved F or W. Fields, in order: V gene, clone size, J gene, D gene, CDR3 protein, CDR3 DNA. D genes are given only for firm matches. A row's size may be missing; if present it is once, few, many or a size class.

v_call: TRBV4-3
clone_size: few
j_call: TRBJ2-7
d_call: .
cdr3_aa: CASSQETPSSSYEQYF
cdr3_nt: TGCGCCAGCAGCCAAGAAACCCCGTCTTCTTCCTACGAGCAGTACTTC

v_call: TRBV9
clone_size: few
j_call: TRBJ2-1
d_call: .
cdr3_aa: CASSVGLGLATREQFF
cdr3_nt: TGTGCCAGCAGCGTAGGCCTCGGGCTAGCCACGAGAGAGCAGTTCTTC

v_call: TRBV12-3/TRBV12-4
clone_size: .
j_call: TRBJ1-1
d_call: .
cdr3_aa: CASSSMGGNTEAFF
cdr3_nt: TGTGCCAGCAGTTCAATGGGTGGGAACACTGAAGCTTTCTTT

v_call: TRBV9
clone_size: few
j_call: TRBJ2-1
d_call: .
cdr3_aa: CASGRGRASYNEQFF
cdr3_nt: TGTGCCAGCGGAAGGGGGAGGGCCAGCTACAATGAGCAGTTCTTC

v_call: TRBV20-1
clone_size: few
j_call: TRBJ2-3
d_call: TRBD2
cdr3_aa: CSAREAGGSTDTQYF
cdr3_nt: TGCAGTGCTAGAGAGGCGGGGGGGAGCACAGATACGCAGTATTTT

v_call: TRBV7-8
clone_size: .
j_call: TRBJ1-1
d_call: .
cdr3_aa: CASSLNRMNTEAFF
cdr3_nt: TGTGCCAGCAGTCTAAATCGGATGAACACTGAAGCTTTCTTT

v_call: TRBV29-1
clone_size: .
j_call: TRBJ2-3
d_call: .
cdr3_aa: CSPMVRNSGTDTQYF
cdr3_nt: TGCAGCCCCATGGTACGGAACAGCGGCACAGATACGCAGTATTTT

v_call: TRBV7-9
clone_size: .
j_call: TRBJ1-2
d_call: .
cdr3_aa: CASSLRQIYGYTF
cdr3_nt: TGTGCCAGCAGCTTACGGCAGATATATGGCTACACCTTC

v_call: TRBV5-1
clone_size: few
j_call: TRBJ1-6
d_call: .
cdr3_aa: CASSWVNNSPLHF
cdr3_nt: TGCGCCAGCAGCTGGGTTAATAATTCACCCCTCCACTTT

v_call: TRBV3-1
clone_size: .
j_call: TRBJ2-6
d_call: TRBD1
cdr3_aa: CASSRGDRLNVLTF
cdr3_nt: TGTGCCAGCAGCCGAGGGGACAGACTCAACGTCCTGACTTTC